The 32 T cell receptor beta chains below were found in one sample sequenced in a study of blood T cell repertoires in COVID-19. The protocol was immunoSEQ multiplex PCR, while the TCRdb copy is restricted to in-frame clones and leaves out a portion. This table holds some 260,000 clones, 88% found once. Specimen: peripheral blood. These receptors all come from an elderly man with acute or convalescent COVID-19.

V usage is TRBV7-2 and J usage is TRBJ2-5; D might be TRBD1 (5 bases). The length of the CDR3 is 15 residues. Germline V lookup: CDR1 SGHTA, CDR2 FQGNSA. Trimming stripped 5 bases from V and 0 bases from J, with 13 bases between. The CDR3 loop reads CASSLQTAYQETQYF. In DNA form, the CDR3 reads TGTGCCAGCAGCCTACAGACAGCGTACCAAGAGACCCAGTACTTC.

The table lists this clone with a few counts. The chain carries TRBV11-2 and TRBJ2-3, with D maybe TRBD1 (6 bases). The CDR3 totals 17 residues. The germline V and J ends were trimmed by 3 bases and 1 base, with 17 bases remaining between them. The germline CDR1 and CDR2 sequences are SGHAT and FQNNGV. Written as DNA, the CDR3 is TGTGCCAGCAGCTTTAGACTCAGTGGGGGCGGCACAGATACGCAGTATTTT. Translation gives CASSFRLSGGGTDTQYF.

The chain uses TRBV9 and TRBJ2-3; 11 nucleotides agree with TRBD2. Germline V CDR1 and CDR2: SGDLS, YYNGEE. Trimming at V came to 4 bases and at J to 1 base, leaving 5 bases not matched to a gene. The CDR3 totals 16 residues. DNA for the CDR3: TGTGCCAGCAGCACCGATAGCGGGAGGGGCACAGATACGCAGTATTTT. Its translation is CASSTDSGRGTDTQYF.

J is TRBJ2-3 and V is TRBV5-1, with 13 bases aligning to TRBD2. V trimming: 7 bases; J trimming: 6 bases; junction bases outside the gene matches: 2. Germline V gives CDR1 SGHRS, CDR2 YFSETQ. The CDR3 has 13 residues. The CDR3 loop is CASRLAGGDTQYF. For the CDR3, the DNA is TGCGCCAGCCGACTAGCGGGGGGCGATACGCAGTATTTT.

In nucleotides, the CDR3 is TGTGCCAGCAGCAGGGAAACCCAAGAGACCCAGTACTTC. This gives the protein CASSRETQETQYF. The rearrangement uses TRBV6-5 and TRBJ2-5; perhaps TRBD1 as D (5 bases). Trimming stripped 6 bases from V and 1 base from J, with 9 bases between. Germline V gene sequence: CDR1 MNHEY, CDR2 SVGAGI. The CDR3 covers 13 residues.

The rearrangement links TRBV24-1 to TRBJ2-1, with 12 bases identical to TRBD2. The CDR3 consists of 17 residues. Trimming removed 9 bases from V and 5 bases from J; junction bases left unmatched: 13. CDR1 and CDR2 (germline): KGHDR, SFDVKD. The CDR3 DNA sequence: TGTGCCACCCGCTCTAGCGGGAGGGTCTGGGAGGACAATGAGCAGTTCTTC. It encodes CATRSSGRVWEDNEQFF.

V is TRBV24-1 and J is TRBJ2-2; TRBD1 matches 9 bases. In germline, CDR1 is KGHDR, CDR2 SFDVKD. V gave up 4 bases and J gave up 1 base; unmatched junction bases: 6. CDR3 length equals 17 residues. For the CDR3, the DNA is TGTGCCACCAGTGACAAACAGGGGGCTGGGAACACCGGGGAGCTGTTTTTT. It yields the protein CATSDKQGAGNTGELFF.

V is TRBV6-2 or TRBV6-3 and J is TRBJ2-6; TRBD1 might be the D (6 bases). Germline loops: CDR1 MNHEY, CDR2 SVGEGT. Trimming left V 0 bases short and J 4 bases short, with 16 bases between. CDR3 size: 18 residues. CDR3 amino acids: CASSYSGQYLLGANVLTF. CDR3 coding DNA: TGTGCCAGCAGTTACTCTGGACAGTACCTACTGGGGGCCAACGTCCTGACTTTC.

This clone was counted only a few times. The rearrangement links TRBV7-9 to TRBJ1-1; 9 nucleotides agree with TRBD1. The CDR3 runs 16 residues. The germline gives CDR1 SEHNR, CDR2 FQNEAQ (reference sequence). The V and J ends lost 5 bases and 1 base, in that order; junction bases with no gene match: 8. The CDR3 DNA reads as TGTGCCAGCAGCAATTACGGACAGGGGAGGAACACTGAAGCTTTCTTT. Its translation is CASSNYGQGRNTEAFF.

This chain uses TRBV6-1 with TRBJ2-3; 15 bases map to TRBD2. Trimming at V came to 2 bases and at J to 5 bases, leaving 5 bases not matched to a gene. The CDR3 is 17 residues long. Germline CDR1 MNHNS, CDR2 SASEGT. The CDR3 is CASSERTSGRAVDTQYF. The CDR3 nucleotides read TGTGCCAGCAGTGAAAGGACTAGCGGGAGGGCCGTAGATACGCAGTATTTT.

V and J are TRBV27 and TRBJ2-7; tentatively, D is TRBD1 (6 bases). Germline-derived CDR1 and CDR2 are MNHEY and SMNVEV (reference sequence). CDR3 size: 14 residues. The ends were cut back, 3 bases at V and 0 bases at J, with 9 bases in the middle. CDR3 sequence (DNA): TGTGCCAGCAGTTTGATGGGGGCCTCCTACGAGCAGTACTTC. It yields the protein CASSLMGASYEQYF.

The CDR3 here is CASSDPGQGRTNEKLFF. The CDR3 DNA sequence: TGTGCCAGCAGTGATCCGGGACAGGGGAGAACTAATGAAAAACTGTTTTTT. This chain links TRBV6-2 or TRBV6-3 with TRBJ1-4; 10 bases are shared with TRBD1. Germline CDR1 MNHEY, CDR2 SVGEGT. CDR3 length equals 17 residues. J lost 1 base, V lost 5 bases, and 7 bases had no gene match.

The chain joins TRBV7-3 to TRBJ2-2, with a weak D call TRBD2 (5 bases). V gave up 1 base and J gave up 3 bases, with 15 bases separating them. The CDR3 is 17 residues long. Germline V gives CDR1 SGHTA, CDR2 FQGTGA. The CDR3 reads CASSLNPWGAHTGELFF. In DNA, the CDR3 is TGTGCCAGCAGCTTAAACCCCTGGGGAGCCCACACCGGGGAGCTGTTTTTT.

This rearrangement joins TRBV28 to TRBJ1-4; D possibly corresponds to TRBD1 (5 bases). Trimming cost V 2 bases and J 8 bases, with 12 bases left between them. CDR3 length equals 14 residues. The germline V gene encodes CDR1 MDHEN and CDR2 SYDVKM. CDR3 sequence (DNA): TGTGCCAGCAGTTTAGCAGGCCAGGGAGAAAAACTGTTTTTT. It specifies CASSLAGQGEKLFF.

The count of this clone is one. The chain combines TRBV5-6 with TRBJ2-6, with 11 nucleotides matching TRBD1. The CDR3 has 19 residues. V shed 3 bases, J shed 4 bases, and the junction held 12 bases outside the gene matches. Looked up from germline, CDR1 is SGHDT and CDR2 is YYEEEE. CDR3 in amino acids: CASSSGGQGAPSGANVLTF. Here the CDR3 DNA reads TGTGCCAGCAGCTCGGGAGGACAGGGGGCGCCATCAGGGGCCAACGTCCTGACTTTC.

The J gene is TRBJ2-2, the V gene TRBV3-1 (or the pseudogene TRBV3-2); 7 nucleotides agree with TRBD2. The CDR3 loop spans 16 amino acids. CDR1 and CDR2 from the germline V gene are LGHDT and YNNKEL (reference sequence). J was trimmed by 0 bases and V by 9 bases; bases with no gene match: 10. The CDR3 here is CASPPQRGSNTGELFF. The CDR3 bases are TGTGCCAGTCCCCCTCAGCGGGGTTCGAACACCGGGGAGCTGTTTTTT.

CDR3: CSVEGAGDRGTNEAFF. CDR3 in DNA: TGCAGCGTTGAAGGGGCCGGGGACAGGGGAACAAATGAAGCTTTCTTT. This chain connects TRBV29-1 to TRBJ1-1; 10 positions match TRBD1. Germline V gene data show CDR1 as SQVTM and CDR2 as ANQGSEA. V lost 1 base, J lost 7 bases, and 12 bases stayed unmatched. The CDR3 loop spans 16 amino acids.

The chain uses TRBV6-2 or TRBV6-3 and TRBJ2-7, with D hard to call. Trimming removed 8 bases from V and 0 bases from J, with 11 bases in between. Germline assignment: CDR1 MNHEY and CDR2 SVGEGT. The CDR3 spans 13 residues. Here the CDR3 DNA reads TGTGCCAGCCGCCCACCGAGCTCCTACGAGCAGTACTTC. Encoded protein: CASRPPSSYEQYF.

This chain links TRBV11-2 with TRBJ1-4; D unclear. The length of the CDR3 is 14 residues. Germline values: CDR1 SGHAT, CDR2 FQNNGV. V was trimmed by 1 base and J by 8 bases, leaving 11 bases between them. CDR3 loop: CASSLGGELEKLFF. In DNA, the CDR3 is TGTGCCAGCAGCTTAGGTGGGGAGCTAGAAAAACTGTTTTTT.

This CDR3 is CASSPGTDYDQPQHF. CDR3 DNA sequence: TGTGCCAGCAGCCCCGGGACAGATTACGATCAGCCCCAGCATTTT. The genes are TRBV6-2 or TRBV6-3 and TRBJ1-5; 7 nucleotides agree with TRBD1. This CDR3 region has 15 residues. The ends lost 6 bases at V and 5 bases at J; junction bases unmatched: 10. Looked up from germline, CDR1 is MNHEY and CDR2 is SVGEGT.

This clone was observed at least ten times. The chain carries TRBV7-2 and TRBJ2-2; 10 positions match TRBD2. The CDR3 extends over 16 amino acids. Germline V CDR1 and CDR2: SGHTA, FQGNSA. Germline trimming cut 2 bases from V and 0 bases from J; bases unmatched to any gene: 0. CDR3 coding DNA: TGTGCCAGCAGCTTACTAGCGGGGGCGAACACCGGGGAGCTGTTTTTT. Translating gives CASSLLAGANTGELFF.

The V call is TRBV12-3 or TRBV12-4, the J call TRBJ1-2, with D possibly TRBD1 on 5 matching bases. Trimming removed 1 base at V and 6 bases at J, with 6 bases between. CDR3 length equals 12 residues. The CDR3 DNA is TGTGCCAGCAGTTTAGTGACAGATGGCTACACCTTC. This translates into CASSLVTDGYTF.

The rearrangement uses TRBV29-1 and TRBJ2-1; the match to TRBD2 covers 12 bases. V gave up 3 bases and J gave up 7 bases; unmatched junction bases: 4. The CDR3 is 14 amino acids. In germline, CDR1 is SQVTM, CDR2 ANQGSEA. The CDR3 protein is CSVDTSGRNNEQFF. The CDR3 DNA sequence: TGCAGCGTTGACACTAGCGGGAGGAATAATGAGCAGTTCTTC.

The chain is built from TRBV6-2 or TRBV6-3 and TRBJ1-4; D is unresolved. V was clipped by 5 bases and J by 5 bases, with 18 bases between them. CDR1 is MNHEY and CDR2 is SVGEGT in the germline V gene. The CDR3 is 16 residues long. The CDR3: CASSVTLGRGNEKLFF. As DNA, the CDR3 is TGTGCCAGCAGTGTGACGTTAGGACGGGGAAATGAAAAACTGTTTTTT.

This chain connects TRBV15 to TRBJ2-7, with 8 positions matching TRBD1. Germline V gene data show CDR1 as LNHNV and CDR2 as YYDKDF (reference sequence). V trimming: 0 bases; J trimming: 7 bases; junction bases outside the gene matches: 8. The CDR3 totals 15 residues. The CDR3, as DNA: TGTGCCACCAGCAGAGATCAGGCAGGGGGCCGGGAGCAGTACTTC. It translates to CATSRDQAGGREQYF.

The CDR3 DNA follows: TGTGCCAGCAGCCCGTTAGCGGGAGGGAATGAGCAGTTCTTC. This gives the protein CASSPLAGGNEQFF. This chain joins TRBV14 and TRBJ2-1; TRBD2 matches at 11 bases. After removal of 4 bases from V and 7 bases from J, the junction contained 3 bases not matched to a gene. The CDR3 spans 14 residues. Looked up from germline, CDR1 is SGHDN and CDR2 is FVKESK.

This chain joins TRBV9 and TRBJ2-2; D possibly corresponds to TRBD1 (5 bases). In germline, CDR1 is SGDLS, CDR2 YYNGEE. There are 16 residues in the CDR3. Trimming removed 0 bases at V and 0 bases at J, with 9 bases between. The CDR3 sequence is CASSVGRTPNTGELFF. The CDR3 bases are TGTGCCAGCAGCGTAGGCCGGACACCGAACACCGGGGAGCTGTTTTTT.

The chain employs TRBV5-3 and TRBJ2-2, with a possible D match to TRBD1 (6 bases). TRBV5-3 is flagged as an ORF with uncertain function. This CDR3 contains 16 residues. Trimming removed 0 bases from V and 6 bases from J, with 15 bases in between. This CDR3 reads CARSLGGLEGAGELFF. As DNA, the CDR3 is TGTGCCAGAAGCTTGGGGGGGCTTGAGGGGGCCGGGGAGCTGTTTTTT.

This rearrangement joins TRBV7-9 to TRBJ1-2, with 9 bases identical to TRBD1. Germline CDR1 and CDR2: SEHNR and FQNEAQ (reference sequence). The CDR3 is 14 amino acids. The junction had 5 bases not matched to a gene; V was cut back by 5 bases and J by 4 bases. The CDR3 spells CASSDTGGGYGYTF. The CDR3 bases are TGTGCCAGCAGCGACACAGGGGGCGGCTATGGCTACACCTTC.

The rearrangement joins TRBV5-1 to TRBJ1-1, with a weak D call TRBD1 (5 bases). The V end was cut by 4 bases, the J end by 3 bases, with 7 bases between. This CDR3 is 12 amino acids long. The germline V gene encodes CDR1 SGHRS and CDR2 YFSETQ. The CDR3 spells CASSLGDTEAFF. CDR3 in DNA: TGCGCCAGCAGCCTAGGGGACACTGAAGCTTTCTTT.

The V gene is TRBV2, the J gene TRBJ1-5; no firm D call. The V end was cut by 4 bases, the J end by 0 bases, with 7 bases between. The CDR3 spans 14 residues. The germline V gene has CDR1 SNHLY and CDR2 FYNNEI. The CDR3 loop is CASSGRYSNQPQHF. The CDR3 DNA follows: TGTGCCAGCAGTGGCAGGTATAGCAATCAGCCCCAGCATTTT. Filled out from reference TRBV2 and TRBJ1-5, the complete variable domain reads EPEVTQTPSHQVTQMGQEVILRCVPISNHLYFYWYRQILGQKVEFLVSFYNNEISEKSEIFDDQFSVERPDGSNFTLKIRSTKLEDSAMYFCASSGRYSNQPQHFGDGTRLSIL.

The DNA for the CDR3 is TGTGCTAGTGGTTTGGTGGTACTAGCGGGAGGCCCTATTGGAAATGAGCAGTTCTTC. Amino acids: CASGLVVLAGGPIGNEQFF. The chain carries TRBV12-5 and TRBJ2-1; 12 nucleotides match TRBD2. After removal of 0 bases from V and 7 bases from J, the junction contained 13 bases not matched to a gene. This CDR3 is built from 19 residues. The germline gives CDR1 LGHNT, CDR2 FRNRAP. Full variable domain (remainder filled in from reference TRBV12-5 and TRBJ2-1): DARVTQTPRHKVTEMGQEVTMRCQPILGHNTVFWYRQTMMQGLELLAYFRNRAPLDDSGMPKDRFSAEMPDATLATLKIQPSEPRDSAVYFCASGLVVLAGGPIGNEQFFGPGTRLTVL.